The 2 T cell receptor beta chains in this list originate from one sample, sequenced in a study of PD-1 blockade in classical Hodgkin lymphoma. Noted time point: cycle 4 day 1 (C4D1), after six to seven weeks of nivolumab. There was relapse after autologous stem cell transplantation in every patient, and there was variation in brentuximab vedotin exposure. Magnetic negative selection was used to purify CD8+ T cells from thawed PBMCs. The repertoire was sequenced with immunoSEQ multiplex PCR; TCRdb's copy has only in-frame clones and lacks some. The table records some 7,800 clones, roughly 77% of them present only once. This specimen consisted of CD8+ T cells from blood, obtained before the fourth cycle of nivolumab. These receptors all stem from a human donor with classical Hodgkin lymphoma.

The CDR3 DNA sequence: TGTGCCAGCAGCGATCAGCGGGGGGGGCGCACAGATACGCAGTATTTT. Translation gives CASSDQRGGRTDTQYF. This chain connects TRBV9 to TRBJ2-3; TRBD2 aligns across 10 bases. CDR1 and CDR2 from the germline V gene are SGDLS and YYNGEE. CDR3 length: 16 amino acids. Unmatched junction bases numbered 5, after V lost 3 bases and J lost 1 base.

The V call is TRBV5-1, the J call TRBJ2-7; D perhaps matches TRBD2 (5 bases). The V and J ends lost 4 bases and 2 bases respectively, with 13 bases between them. The CDR3 length is 14 residues. Per the germline V gene, CDR1 is SGHRS and CDR2 is YFSETQ. CDR3 protein: CASSPAGPTYEQYF. The CDR3, as DNA: TGCGCCAGCAGCCCGGCGGGCCCCACCTACGAGCAGTACTTC.